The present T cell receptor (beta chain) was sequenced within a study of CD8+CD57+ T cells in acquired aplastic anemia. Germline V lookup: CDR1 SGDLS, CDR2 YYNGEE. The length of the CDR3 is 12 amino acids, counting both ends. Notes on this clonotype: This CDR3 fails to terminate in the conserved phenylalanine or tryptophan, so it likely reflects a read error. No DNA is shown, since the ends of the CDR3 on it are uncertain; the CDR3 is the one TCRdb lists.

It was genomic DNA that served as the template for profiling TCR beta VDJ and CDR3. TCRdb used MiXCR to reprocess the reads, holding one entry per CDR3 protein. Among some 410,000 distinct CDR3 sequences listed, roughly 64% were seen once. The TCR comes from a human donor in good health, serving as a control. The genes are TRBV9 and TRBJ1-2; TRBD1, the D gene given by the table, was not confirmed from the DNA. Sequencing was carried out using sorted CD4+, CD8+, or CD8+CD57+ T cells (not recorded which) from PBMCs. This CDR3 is CASSVRMDRATP.